These T cell receptor beta chains were read from a single sample in a study of breast tumors, draining lymph nodes, adjacent tissues. TCRdb reprocessed the multiplex PCR reads with MiXCR, giving one entry per CDR3 protein. The sample shows approximately 210,000 distinct CDR3 sequences, 32% of them seen only once. The specimen sequenced was axillary lymph node tissue. Receptor source: a female donor with breast cancer. Some clones in this sample may be carry-over from other donors' samples. Each CDR3 is given with its conserved first and last residue. Fields, in order: V gene, clone size, J gene, D gene, CDR3 DNA, CDR3 protein. The D gene is left open where the match is weak. Part of the rows lack a size; the others show once, few, many or a class for expanded clones.

V gene: TRBV29-1
clone size: once
J gene: TRBJ2-1
D gene: .
CDR3 DNA: TGCAGCGTTGATGGCCTCTCCTACAATGAGCAGTTCTTC
CDR3 protein: CSVDGLSYNEQFF

V gene: TRBV13
clone size: many
J gene: TRBJ2-7
D gene: .
CDR3 DNA: TGTGCCAGCAGCCTCCCATCCGGGACTTACTCCTACGAGCAGTACTTC
CDR3 protein: CASSLPSGTYSYEQYF

V gene: TRBV5-1
clone size: many
J gene: TRBJ2-7
D gene: TRBD2
CDR3 DNA: TGCGCCAGCAGCTTCGTAGCGGGAGCGGGAAACGAGCAGTACTTC
CDR3 protein: CASSFVAGAGNEQYF

V gene: TRBV20-1
clone size: many
J gene: TRBJ2-5
D gene: TRBD2
CDR3 DNA: TGCAGTGCTAGACCGACACTAGCGGGAGGGCAGGCCCAGTACTTC
CDR3 protein: CSARPTLAGGQAQYF

V gene: TRBV19
clone size: .
J gene: TRBJ2-3
D gene: TRBD2
CDR3 DNA: TGTGCCAGTGGGACTAGCGGGAGAACATACAATGAGCAGTATTTT
CDR3 protein: CASGTSGRTYNEQYF

V gene: TRBV19
clone size: many
J gene: TRBJ2-1
D gene: .
CDR3 DNA: TGTGCCAGTAGTATAGACATCCCGTCGAGGATCTCCTACAATGAGCAGTTCTTC
CDR3 protein: CASSIDIPSRISYNEQFF

V gene: TRBV5-1
clone size: .
J gene: TRBJ2-7
D gene: .
CDR3 DNA: TGCGCCAGCAGTGAAGGGGCGAGCTCCTACGAGCAGTACTTC
CDR3 protein: CASSEGASSYEQYF

V gene: TRBV4-1
clone size: many
J gene: TRBJ1-6
D gene: .
CDR3 DNA: TGCGCCAGCAGCCTCCAGATGACAGTTAATTCACCCCTCCACTTT
CDR3 protein: CASSLQMTVNSPLHF

V gene: TRBV2
clone size: .
J gene: TRBJ2-4
D gene: .
CDR3 DNA: TGTGCCAGCAGTGAGTTGTACAGCTCTGGTCAAAACATTCAGTACTTC
CDR3 protein: CASSELYSSGQNIQYF

V gene: TRBV3-1
clone size: many
J gene: TRBJ1-6
D gene: .
CDR3 DNA: TGTGCCAGCAGCCGGGGGGTTTCACCCCTCCACTTT
CDR3 protein: CASSRGVSPLHF

V gene: TRBV7-3
clone size: .
J gene: TRBJ2-5
D gene: TRBD2
CDR3 DNA: TGTGCCAGCAGCCCCGGGACTAGCGCCCAAGAGACCCAGTACTTC
CDR3 protein: CASSPGTSAQETQYF

V gene: TRBV9
clone size: .
J gene: TRBJ2-6
D gene: TRBD2
CDR3 DNA: TGTGCCAGCTCGCCCACGGCGGCTAGCGGGTTCTCTGGGGCCAACGTCCTGACTTTC
CDR3 protein: CASSPTAASGFSGANVLTF

V gene: TRBV7-2
clone size: many
J gene: TRBJ1-2
D gene: TRBD1
CDR3 DNA: TGTGCCGGCAGCCCAGCTGGACAGGACTATGGCTACACCTTC
CDR3 protein: CAGSPAGQDYGYTF

V gene: TRBV20-1
clone size: many
J gene: TRBJ2-1
D gene: .
CDR3 DNA: TGCAGTGCTATTCAGGGGTTCGATGAGCAGTTCTTC
CDR3 protein: CSAIQGFDEQFF

V gene: TRBV18
clone size: few
J gene: TRBJ2-3
D gene: TRBD2
CDR3 DNA: TGTGCCAGCTCACCGAGGACTAGCGGGAGTCAAGATACGCAGTATTTT
CDR3 protein: CASSPRTSGSQDTQYF

V gene: TRBV19
clone size: .
J gene: TRBJ1-5
D gene: .
CDR3 DNA: TGTGCCAGTAGTATACGATATAGCAATCAGCCCCAGCATTTT
CDR3 protein: CASSIRYSNQPQHF

V gene: TRBV6-4
clone size: .
J gene: TRBJ2-1
D gene: TRBD2
CDR3 DNA: TGTGCCAGCAGTCACCGGGGTGGGACTAGCTATAATGAGCAGTTCTTC
CDR3 protein: CASSHRGGTSYNEQFF

V gene: TRBV5-6
clone size: few
J gene: TRBJ2-2
D gene: .
CDR3 DNA: TGTGCCAGCAGCTTGGCCGCGCGACCGAACACCGGGGAGCTGTTTTTT
CDR3 protein: CASSLAARPNTGELFF

V gene: TRBV12-3/TRBV12-4
clone size: many
J gene: TRBJ2-5
D gene: .
CDR3 DNA: TGTGCCAGCAGTCCCGGTAAAGTACAAGAGACCCAGTACTTC
CDR3 protein: CASSPGKVQETQYF

V gene: TRBV6-5
clone size: many
J gene: TRBJ1-6
D gene: TRBD1
CDR3 DNA: TGTGCCAGCAGTCACCGGGACAGGGGTTCGTCACCCCTCCACTTT
CDR3 protein: CASSHRDRGSSPLHF

V gene: TRBV6-2/TRBV6-3
clone size: many
J gene: TRBJ1-3
D gene: .
CDR3 DNA: TGTGCCAGCAGGAGACTCGGGGGTTCGCACACCATATATTTT
CDR3 protein: CASRRLGGSHTIYF

V gene: TRBV5-1
clone size: many
J gene: TRBJ2-7
D gene: TRBD1
CDR3 DNA: TGCGCCAGCAGGGGACCTGGACAGGGAAAGTCCTACGAGCAGTACTTC
CDR3 protein: CASRGPGQGKSYEQYF

V gene: TRBV7-9
clone size: .
J gene: TRBJ1-1
D gene: TRBD1
CDR3 DNA: TGTGCCAGCAGCGGGGAGGGACAGCTCTACGGGCAAGTTTTCTTT
CDR3 protein: CASSGEGQLYGQVFF

V gene: TRBV5-1
clone size: many
J gene: TRBJ1-5
D gene: .
CDR3 DNA: TGCGCCAGCAGCTTGACGGGGGGGATCAATCAGCCCCAGCATTTT
CDR3 protein: CASSLTGGINQPQHF

V gene: TRBV9
clone size: many
J gene: TRBJ1-4
D gene: TRBD1
CDR3 DNA: TGTGCCAGCAGCGGCCAAACAGGGGGCTGGGAAAAACTGTTTTTT
CDR3 protein: CASSGQTGGWEKLFF

V gene: TRBV19
clone size: few
J gene: TRBJ2-4
D gene: .
CDR3 DNA: TGTGCCAGTAGTTTTGGAGGGAACATTCAGTACTTC
CDR3 protein: CASSFGGNIQYF

V gene: TRBV11-2
clone size: many
J gene: TRBJ2-5
D gene: TRBD1
CDR3 DNA: TGTGCCAGCAGCTCTGGACAGGGGATCAGAGAGACCCAGTACTTC
CDR3 protein: CASSSGQGIRETQYF

V gene: TRBV6-1
clone size: many
J gene: TRBJ2-3
D gene: TRBD2
CDR3 DNA: TGTGCCAGCAGCCCCTTAGCGGGAGTCACAGATACGCAGTATTTT
CDR3 protein: CASSPLAGVTDTQYF

V gene: TRBV7-9
clone size: .
J gene: TRBJ2-2
D gene: .
CDR3 DNA: TGTGCCAGCAGCCCCCAGGGCTGTGCGAACACCGGGGAGCTGTTTTTT
CDR3 protein: CASSPQGCANTGELFF

V gene: TRBV12-3/TRBV12-4
clone size: many
J gene: TRBJ1-2
D gene: .
CDR3 DNA: TGTGCCAGCAAATCCCGGGAGGATGGCTACACCTTC
CDR3 protein: CASKSREDGYTF

V gene: TRBV4-1
clone size: many
J gene: TRBJ2-5
D gene: TRBD1
CDR3 DNA: TGCGCCAGCAGCCACGGTGACAGGGGTCAGGAGACCCAGTACTTC
CDR3 protein: CASSHGDRGQETQYF

V gene: TRBV2
clone size: many
J gene: TRBJ2-3
D gene: .
CDR3 DNA: TGTGCCAGCAGTGAGGGTGGCAGGGGGGCAGATACGCAGTATTTT
CDR3 protein: CASSEGGRGADTQYF

V gene: TRBV20-1
clone size: .
J gene: TRBJ2-5
D gene: .
CDR3 DNA: TGCAGTGCCACACCCGACGCGGAGACCCAGTACTTC
CDR3 protein: CSATPDAETQYF

V gene: TRBV29-1
clone size: .
J gene: TRBJ1-1
D gene: .
CDR3 DNA: TGCAGCGTTGTTGGAGCGGTGAACACTGAAGCTTTCTTT
CDR3 protein: CSVVGAVNTEAFF

V gene: TRBV11-2
clone size: .
J gene: TRBJ2-5
D gene: TRBD2
CDR3 DNA: TGTGCCAGCAGCACGTTGGGGGATCTAGCGGGAGTACAAGAGACCCAGTACTTC
CDR3 protein: CASSTLGDLAGVQETQYF

V gene: TRBV7-2
clone size: .
J gene: TRBJ2-3
D gene: .
CDR3 DNA: TGTGCCAGCAGCTTAGTTTGGGGGAAGGGAGATACGCAGTATTTT
CDR3 protein: CASSLVWGKGDTQYF

V gene: TRBV7-9
clone size: once
J gene: TRBJ1-4
D gene: .
CDR3 DNA: TGTGCCAGCAGCTTAACCCCGTCAGTAACTAATGGAAAACTGTTTTTT
CDR3 protein: CASSLTPSVTNGKLFF

V gene: TRBV11-3
clone size: many
J gene: TRBJ2-1
D gene: .
CDR3 DNA: TGTGCCAGCAGCCCTTCTGATGAGCAGTTCTTC
CDR3 protein: CASSPSDEQFF

V gene: TRBV7-3
clone size: many
J gene: TRBJ2-2
D gene: TRBD2
CDR3 DNA: TGTGCCAGCAGCCAGGCGGCGGGGGGTACCGGGGAGCTGTTTTTT
CDR3 protein: CASSQAAGGTGELFF

V gene: TRBV7-9
clone size: many
J gene: TRBJ2-5
D gene: .
CDR3 DNA: TGTGCCAGCAGCTTACGAAGCAGGGGTGGTGAGACCCAGTACTTC
CDR3 protein: CASSLRSRGGETQYF

V gene: TRBV7-9
clone size: .
J gene: TRBJ2-7
D gene: TRBD1
CDR3 DNA: TGTGCCAGCAGAGGGTGGAACAGGGGGCAATACGAGCAGTACTTC
CDR3 protein: CASRGWNRGQYEQYF

V gene: TRBV9
clone size: many
J gene: TRBJ1-2
D gene: .
CDR3 DNA: TGTGCCAGCAGCGGTCTATATGGCTACACCTTC
CDR3 protein: CASSGLYGYTF